A selection of T cell receptor beta chains follows, all from one sample in a study of T cell responses to AZD1222 COVID-19 vaccine. Libraries were prepared by immunoSEQ multiplex PCR; TCRdb keeps only in-frame clonotypes and omits some of them. The sample lists around 120,000 clones; 90% to 95% were seen once. The sample consisted of peripheral blood, taken on day 0 of AZD1222 vaccination. These receptors originate from an adult in good health. The CDR3 runs from the conserved cysteine through the conserved F or W. The D gene is left open where the match is weak. A clone size is listed for some rows: how often the clone was seen (once, few, many), or a class if it is expanded.

-	TRBV6-8	-	TRBJ2-7	CASRLNRDSYEQYF	TGTGCCAGCAGATTAAACAGGGATTCCTACGAGCAGTACTTC
TRBD1	TRBV18	-	TRBJ2-7	CASSPEGQSYEQYF	TGTGCCAGCTCACCCGAGGGACAGTCCTACGAGCAGTACTTC
-	TRBV29-1	-	TRBJ1-1	CSVGQAGGKNTEAFF	TGCAGCGTTGGACAGGCGGGGGGCAAGAACACTGAAGCTTTCTTT
-	TRBV11-2	-	TRBJ1-2	CASSLDPGRDGYTF	TGTGCCAGCAGCTTAGATCCAGGGCGCGATGGCTACACCTTC
TRBD1	TRBV19	-	TRBJ1-1	CATQPSTGGNTEAFF	TGTGCCACCCAACCCTCGACAGGGGGGAACACTGAAGCTTTCTTT
TRBD2	TRBV6-2/TRBV6-3	-	TRBJ2-7	CASSYRPAGGYEQYF	TGTGCCAGCAGTTACAGGCCAGCGGGGGGGTACGAGCAGTACTTC
-	TRBV19	-	TRBJ1-1	CASSPSHTEAFF	TGTGCCAGTAGTCCCAGTCACACTGAAGCTTTCTTT
-	TRBV6-2/TRBV6-3	-	TRBJ2-1	CASSSSGGVYNEQFF	TGTGCCAGCAGTTCATCGGGGGGCGTATACAATGAGCAGTTCTTC
-	TRBV5-6	-	TRBJ2-2	CASSLRGPTGELFF	TGTGCCAGCAGCTTACGGGGGCCAACCGGGGAGCTGTTTTTT
-	TRBV29-1	-	TRBJ1-2	CSAEKYAGSDGYTF	TGCAGCGCTGAAAAATATGCAGGATCGGACGGCTACACCTTC
TRBD1	TRBV2	once	TRBJ1-2	CASSFRDRENYGYTF	TGTGCCAGCAGTTTCCGGGACAGGGAAAACTATGGCTACACCTTC
-	TRBV20-1	once	TRBJ1-4	CSARAASGLFF	TGCAGTGCTAGGGCGGCCTCTGGACTGTTTTTT
-	TRBV12-1	once	TRBJ1-3	CASSSGAGGNTIYF	TGTGCCAGCAGCTCAGGGGCTGGGGGAAACACCATATATTTT
TRBD1	TRBV9	-	TRBJ1-3	CASSARDRVSGNTIYF	TGTGCCAGCAGCGCCCGGGACAGGGTCTCTGGAAACACCATATATTTT
-	TRBV18	-	TRBJ1-1	CASSPRRVGDTEAFF	TGTGCCAGCTCACCACGACGGGTTGGCGACACTGAAGCTTTCTTT
-	TRBV18	-	TRBJ2-7	CASSPPVSYEQYF	TGTGCCAGCTCACCACCGGTGAGCTACGAGCAGTACTTC
TRBD2	TRBV4-2	few	TRBJ2-2	CASSQLAGDTGELFF	TGTGCCAGCAGCCAACTAGCGGGAGACACCGGGGAGCTGTTTTTT
TRBD1	TRBV7-6	once	TRBJ1-1	CASSSTGGLTEAFF	TGTGCCAGCAGTTCGACAGGGGGCCTGACTGAAGCTTTCTTT
-	TRBV28	-	TRBJ1-6	CASSPVPRGSPLHF	TGTGCCAGCAGCCCCGTCCCAAGGGGTTCACCCCTCCACTTT
-	TRBV24-1	-	TRBJ1-5	CATSDISDQPQHF	TGTGCCACCAGTGACATAAGCGATCAGCCCCAGCATTTT
-	TRBV15	once	TRBJ2-3	CATSRDQRDTLLLETDTQYF	TGTGCCACCAGCAGAGATCAGAGGGACACCTTACTCCTAGAGACAGATACGCAGTATTTT
TRBD1	TRBV11-3	-	TRBJ2-7	CASSPGQGLGTYEQYF	TGTGCCAGCAGCCCTGGACAGGGCCTAGGGACCTACGAGCAGTACTTC
-	TRBV2	-	TRBJ2-7	CASSGGPWDIEQYF	TGTGCCAGCAGTGGGGGACCCTGGGATATCGAGCAGTACTTC
-	TRBV18	-	TRBJ1-1	CASSPQKDTEAFF	TGTGCCAGCTCACCGCAAAAGGACACTGAAGCTTTCTTT
-	TRBV7-2	-	TRBJ1-1	CASSANLPRLDEAFF	TGTGCCAGCAGCGCAAACCTCCCGAGGTTGGACGAAGCTTTCTTT
TRBD1	TRBV5-6	-	TRBJ1-2	CASSPTGGNYGYTF	TGTGCCAGCAGCCCGACAGGGGGCAACTATGGCTACACCTTC
-	TRBV3-1/TRBV3-2	-	TRBJ2-1	CASSQDKSTEQFF	TGTGCCAGCAGCCAAGATAAAAGCACTGAGCAGTTCTTC
TRBD1	TRBV12-5	-	TRBJ2-7	CASAQGQIFSYEQYF	TGTGCTAGTGCCCAGGGACAGATTTTCTCCTACGAGCAGTACTTC
TRBD1	TRBV11-2	-	TRBJ1-4	CASSPIRDSNEKLFF	TGTGCCAGCAGCCCCATCCGGGACAGTAATGAAAAACTGTTTTTT
-	TRBV19	-	TRBJ1-1	CASMTPGTTEAFF	TGTGCCAGTATGACGCCGGGCACCACTGAAGCTTTCTTT
-	TRBV5-1	-	TRBJ1-1	CASSQLDPNEAFF	TGCGCCAGCAGCCAACTTGACCCCAATGAAGCTTTCTTT
-	TRBV9	-	TRBJ1-5	CASSVVGGEQPQHF	TGTGCCAGCAGCGTAGTAGGGGGAGAGCAGCCCCAGCATTTT
-	TRBV5-4	-	TRBJ2-1	CASSLVLDSYNEQFF	TGTGCCAGCAGCTTAGTCCTAGACTCCTACAATGAGCAGTTCTTC
-	TRBV18	-	TRBJ2-5	CASSKGQQETQYF	TGTGCCAGCTCAAAAGGCCAGCAAGAGACCCAGTACTTC
TRBD1	TRBV5-6	-	TRBJ2-7	CASSQGAQGYEQYF	TGTGCCAGCAGCCAGGGGGCGCAGGGCTACGAGCAGTACTTC
-	TRBV9	-	TRBJ1-2	CASSAPQGLSNYGYTF	TGTGCCAGCAGCGCCCCACAGGGACTATCTAACTATGGCTACACCTTC